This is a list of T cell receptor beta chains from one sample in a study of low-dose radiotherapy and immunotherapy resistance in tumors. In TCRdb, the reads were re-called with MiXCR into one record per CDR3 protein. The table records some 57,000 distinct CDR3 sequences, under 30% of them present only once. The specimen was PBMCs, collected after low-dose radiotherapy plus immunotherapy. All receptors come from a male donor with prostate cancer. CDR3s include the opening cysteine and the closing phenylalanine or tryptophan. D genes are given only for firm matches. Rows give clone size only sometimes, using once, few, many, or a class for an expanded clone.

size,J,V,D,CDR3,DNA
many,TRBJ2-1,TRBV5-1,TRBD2,CASSLGDYNNNEQFF,TGCGCCAGCAGCTTGGGGGACTACAACAACAATGAGCAGTTCTTC
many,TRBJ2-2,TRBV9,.,CASSVAKNTGELFF,TGTGCCAGCAGCGTAGCGAAGAACACCGGGGAGCTGTTTTTT
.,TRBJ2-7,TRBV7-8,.,CASSFYICSAEVAYEQYF,.
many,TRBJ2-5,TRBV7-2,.,CASSLGGSAKETQYF,TGTGCCAGCAGCTTGGGGGGCTCGGCAAAAGAGACCCAGTACTTC
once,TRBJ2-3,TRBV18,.,CASSPSVTTDTQYF,TGTGCCAGCTCACCCAGCGTCACCACAGATACGCAGTATTTT
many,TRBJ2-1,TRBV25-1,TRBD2,CASSRGEGQLSSPEQFF,TGTGCCAGCAGCCGGGGGGAGGGCCAACTCTCGTCACCTGAGCAGTTCTTC
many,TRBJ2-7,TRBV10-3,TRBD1,CATEGTGGYEQYF,TGTGCCACCGAGGGGACAGGGGGGTACGAGCAGTACTTC
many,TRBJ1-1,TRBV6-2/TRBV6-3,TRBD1,CASSPGTEKQEAFF,TGTGCCAGCAGCCCCGGGACAGAAAAACAGGAAGCTTTCTTT
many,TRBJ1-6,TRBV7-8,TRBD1,CASSSTTGRNNSPLHF,TGTGCCAGCAGCTCTACGACAGGGCGAAATAATTCACCCCTCCACTTT
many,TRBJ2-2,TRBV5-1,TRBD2,CASSGGSYTGELFF,TGCGCCAGCAGCGGCGGGAGTTACACCGGGGAGCTGTTTTTT
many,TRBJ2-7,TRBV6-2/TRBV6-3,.,CASSYSSGTGGVEQYF,TGTGCCAGCAGTTACTCCAGCGGGACAGGAGGCGTCGAGCAGTACTTC
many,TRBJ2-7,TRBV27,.,CASNPLGATEQYF,TGTGCCAGCAACCCCCTGGGAGCCACCGAGCAGTACTTC